What follows are 31 T cell receptor beta chains derived from one specimen sequenced in a study of blood T cells in healthy people across ages (dated by TCRdb to the mid-2010s). The library was produced with 5' RACE. The reads were generated on an Illumina HiSeq 2500. A second PCR of about 7 to 12 cycles was run with a J-beta primer mix and a sample-barcoded 5' primer. TCRdb cleaned the public reads at Q25 with fastp, built clones with MiXCR and kept in-frame beta chains. A single entry per CDR3 protein holds the most common genes and DNA from its merged rows. The sample table holds about 1.5 million distinct CDR3 sequences, of which under 55% were seen once. Together, the top ten hold under 5% of the sample. The sample was blood. These receptors originate from a woman under 30 in good health.

This clonotype was seen a handful of times. The CDR3 coding sequence is TGCAGCACGAGGACAGAACTCTACAATGAGCAGTTCTTC. This gives the protein CSTRTELYNEQFF. The rearrangement links TRBV20-1 to TRBJ2-1; perhaps TRBD1 as D (6 bases). CDR1 and CDR2 from the germline V gene are DFQATT and SNEGSKA (reference sequence). CDR3 length: 13 amino acids.

The chain recombines TRBV11-2 with TRBJ2-2; perhaps TRBD1 as D (5 bases). Trimming took 5 bases from V and 6 from J, leaving 19 bases between them. This CDR3 spans 16 amino acids. Looked up from germline, CDR1 is SGHAT and CDR2 is FQNNGV. The CDR3 DNA reads as TGTGCCAGCAGCCCTTGGCCACAGGTCGATGCCGGGGAGCTGTTTTTT. It codes for CASSPWPQVDAGELFF.

The chain uses TRBV21-1 and TRBJ2-1; TRBD2, the table's D call, was not compared with the DNA. TRBV21-1 is listed as a pseudogene. This CDR3 is built from 15 residues. The CDR3 spells CARKRESSSYNEQFF. The CDR3 nucleotides read TGTGCCAGGAAGCGGGAATCAAGCTCCTACAATGAGCAGTTCTTC.

This clonotype was recorded a few times. V and J are TRBV5-1 and TRBJ2-1; 10 nucleotides line up with TRBD1. Per germline, CDR1 SGHRS and CDR2 YFSETQ. The V and J ends lost 2 bases and 9 bases, in that order; junction bases with no gene match: 8. This CDR3 region has 15 residues. The CDR3 loop is CASSFWTGGGGEQFF. The CDR3 bases are TGCGCCAGCAGCTTCTGGACAGGGGGTGGCGGTGAGCAGTTCTTC. The entire variable domain, with the rest obtained from reference TRBV5-1 and TRBJ2-1, is as follows: KAGVTQTPRYLIKTRGQQVTLSCSPISGHRSVSWYQQTPGQGLQFLFEYFSETQRNKGNFPGRFSGRQFSNSRSEMNVSTLELGDSALYLCASSFWTGGGGEQFFGPGTRLTVL.

This clonotype has just a few counts. J is TRBJ2-5 and V is TRBV6-1, with 12 positions matching TRBD2. CDR1 is MNHNS, CDR2 SASEGT, per germline. The CDR3 covers 17 residues. The junction had 7 bases not matched to a gene; V was cut back by 4 bases and J by 1 base. Here the CDR3 reads CASSGTSGIYFQETQYF. CDR3 coding DNA: TGTGCCAGCAGTGGGACTAGCGGGATCTATTTCCAAGAGACCCAGTACTTC.

The chain has TRBV29-1 and TRBJ2-4; 8 bases are shared with TRBD1. CDR1 and CDR2 (germline): SQVTM, ANQGSEA. Losses at the gene ends were 4 bases for V and 2 bases for J; bases not matched to a gene: 10. The CDR3 is 16 residues long. In DNA form, the CDR3 reads TGCAGCGTTGGTAATAGGACAGGGAACTCCAAAAACATTCAGTACTTC. It is translated as CSVGNRTGNSKNIQYF.

This clonotype showed up just a few times. The rearrangement joins TRBV28 to TRBJ1-2; TRBD1 is a possible D gene (5 bases). The germline V gene encodes CDR1 MDHEN and CDR2 SYDVKM. V was clipped by 4 bases and J by 4 bases, with 10 bases between them. The CDR3 is made up of 13 amino acids. CDR3 sequence: CASSSGRSYGYTF. The CDR3 DNA reads TGTGCCAGCAGTTCGGGACGGTCCTATGGCTACACCTTC.

V is TRBV20-1 and J is TRBJ2-4; 7 nucleotides line up with TRBD2. With the DNA end fitting TRBJ2-7 better, the J assignment may be wrong. Germline CDR1 DFQATT, CDR2 SNEGSKA (reference sequence). CDR3 size: 15 residues. CDR3 bases: TGCAGTGCCGGGCGTGCGGGAGCGCGTCGGCACGAGCAGTACTTC. This translates into CSAGRAGARRHEQYF.

The gene calls are TRBV11-2 and TRBJ2-5; D perhaps matches TRBD2 (6 bases). The CDR3 has 16 amino acids. Trimming took off 2 bases at V and 4 bases at J, with 17 bases between the two ends. The germline gives CDR1 SGHAT, CDR2 FQNNGV. DNA of the CDR3: TGTGCCAGCAGCTTATCCGGCGGGGCATCGCGAGAGACCCAGTACTTC. It translates to CASSLSGGASRETQYF.

For this clonotype: It may be a read error: a sequence one base away is much more abundant. This rearrangement joins TRBV12-3 or TRBV12-4 to TRBJ2-4, with D hard to call. The CDR3 has 12 amino acids. Here the CDR3 reads CASILLGNIQYF. DNA of the CDR3: TGTGCCAGCATTTTATTGGGGAACATTCAGTACTTC.

This clonotype was observed at least ten times. The chain joins TRBV6-5 to TRBJ2-7; D is possibly TRBD1 or TRBD2 (5 bases each). Germline lookup yields CDR1 MNHEY and CDR2 SVGAGI. The CDR3 has 13 residues. V gave up 2 bases and J gave up 0 bases, with 5 bases separating them. As DNA, the CDR3 is TGTGCCAGCAGTTACGGGGGCTCCTACGAGCAGTACTTC. It codes for CASSYGGSYEQYF.

This clonotype was seen ten or more times. The chain carries TRBV4-3 and TRBJ2-3; weak D call: TRBD2 (5 bases). The CDR3 loop spans 15 amino acids. Trimming removed 1 base from V and 1 base from J, with 9 bases in between. Looked up from germline, CDR1 is LGHNA and CDR2 is YSLEER. The CDR3 reads CASSQAGRGTDTQYF. Written as DNA, the CDR3 is TGCGCCAGCAGCCAAGCGGGGAGAGGCACAGATACGCAGTATTTT.

This chain links TRBV3-1 with TRBJ1-1, with D perhaps TRBD1 (6 bases). Between the trimmed V and J ends, which lost 2 bases and 6 bases, there was a span of 13 bases. CDR1 is LGHDT and CDR2 is YNNKEL in the germline V gene (reference sequence). The length of the CDR3 is 14 residues. The CDR3 here is CASSQRTASPEAFF. CDR3 nucleotides: TGTGCCAGCAGCCAAAGGACAGCATCTCCTGAAGCTTTCTTT.

The rearrangement uses TRBV7-3 and TRBJ1-1; 7 nucleotides align to TRBD1. The CDR3 is 16 amino acids. J was trimmed by 0 bases and V by 10 bases; bases with no gene match: 14. CDR1 and CDR2 from the germline V gene are SGHTA and FQGTGA. This CDR3 is CATKGRTGIMNTEAFF. CDR3 bases: TGTGCCACCAAGGGGAGGACAGGAATTATGAACACTGAAGCTTTCTTT.

The chain combines TRBV18 with TRBJ1-1; D is undetermined. The CDR3 is made up of 16 amino acids. Germline V lookup: CDR1 KGHSH, CDR2 LQKENI. V gave up 3 bases and J gave up 0 bases, with 14 bases separating them. CDR3: CASSPTSLGMNTEAFF. CDR3 DNA sequence: TGTGCCAGCTCACCCACAAGTCTGGGGATGAACACTGAAGCTTTCTTT.

This clonotype has only one observation. The V and J genes are TRBV5-1 and TRBJ2-7; D is possibly TRBD1 or TRBD2 (5 bases each). Looked up from germline, CDR1 is SGHRS and CDR2 is YFSETQ. CDR3 length: 15 residues. V lost 1 base and J lost 6, with 17 bases in between. The CDR3 region is CASSLSPGSGAEQYF. CDR3 coding DNA: TGCGCCAGCAGCTTGTCTCCGGGAAGTGGGGCCGAGCAGTACTTC.

The chain employs TRBV27 and TRBJ1-4; unclear D gene. This CDR3 is built from 11 residues. Germline V gene sequence: CDR1 MNHEY, CDR2 SMNVEV (reference sequence). V shed 9 bases and J shed 8 bases, with 10 bases lying between them. The CDR3 reads CARRVGEKLFF. The CDR3 DNA reads as TGTGCCAGGAGGGTAGGCGAAAAACTGTTTTTT.

The chain carries TRBV10-3 and TRBJ2-7; D is undetermined. Germline lookup yields CDR1 ENHRY and CDR2 SYGVKD. Between the trimmed V and J ends, which lost 8 bases and 2 bases, there was a span of 10 bases. The length of the CDR3 is 12 residues. CDR3 sequence reads: CAIRRVPYEQYF. CDR3 in DNA: TGTGCCATCCGGCGAGTCCCCTACGAGCAGTACTTC.

This clonotype turned up a few times. The CDR3 nucleotides are TGTGCCAGCAGCTTAAGGGGCGGAAACTACGAGCAGTACTTC. Protein: CASSLRGGNYEQYF. V gene TRBV7-3 combines with J gene TRBJ2-7; a possible D gene is TRBD1 (5 bases). The CDR3 length is 14 residues. The V gene lost 1 base and the J gene lost 3 bases, with 10 bases spanning the gap. Germline V gene sequence: CDR1 SGHTA, CDR2 FQGTGA.

J is TRBJ2-5 and V is TRBV6-2 or TRBV6-3, with 8 bases aligning to TRBD1. CDR1 is MNHEY and CDR2 is SVGEGT in the germline V gene. With V trimmed by 0 bases and J by 4 bases, 10 bases remained unmatched. The CDR3 extends over 17 amino acids. Here the CDR3 reads CASSYSTGASSPETQYF. The CDR3 nucleotides read TGTGCCAGCAGTTACTCGACAGGGGCTAGCAGTCCAGAGACCCAGTACTTC.

Regarding this clonotype: The junction and the germline gene differ at one end; a read error may be behind it. The chain couples TRBV19 to TRBJ2-7; tentative D call: TRBD1 (6 bases). This CDR3 is 14 amino acids long. The germline gives CDR1 LNHDA, CDR2 SQIVND (reference sequence). The CDR3, as DNA: TGTACCAGTAGGACAGCCGTGAGCTCCTACGAGCAGTACTTC. Translation gives CTSRTAVSSYEQYF.

J is TRBJ2-3 and V is TRBV24-1, with TRBD2 identical over 10 bases. This CDR3 has 14 amino acids. CDR1 and CDR2 from the germline V gene are KGHDR and SFDVKD. The V segment lost 6 bases and the J segment 9 bases; nucleotides outside the gene matches: 8. CDR3 amino acids: CATSQASGSTTQYF. The CDR3 DNA follows: TGTGCCACCAGTCAGGCTAGCGGGAGTACGACGCAGTATTTT.

In this sample, this clonotype turned up a few times. The rearrangement links TRBV6-2 or TRBV6-3 to TRBJ1-5, with TRBD1 identical over 8 bases. Germline V gene sequence: CDR1 MNHEY, CDR2 SVGEGT. Germline trimming cut 2 bases from V and 0 bases from J; bases unmatched to any gene: 18. The CDR3 covers 21 residues. CDR3 sequence (DNA): TGTGCCAGCAGTTACCCTCCGGGACAGGAATTCATAGGGTATAGCAATCAGCCCCAGCATTTT. Its translation: CASSYPPGQEFIGYSNQPQHF.

The chain is built from TRBV20-1 and TRBJ1-1; 8 bases are shared with TRBD1. The CDR3 is 16 residues long. Germline-derived CDR1 and CDR2 are DFQATT and SNEGSKA (reference sequence). The V and J ends lost 3 bases and 6 bases, in that order; junction bases with no gene match: 15. The CDR3 DNA follows: TGCAGTGCTAGGCTCCCTCCCGACAGGGGTGGCCCTGAAGCTTTCTTT. Protein product: CSARLPPDRGGPEAFF.

In DNA, the CDR3 is TGTGCCAGCAGCCACGGAACTTTTTTTGGATTAGCGGGAGATCTTGAGCAGTTCTTC. Its translation: CASSHGTFFGLAGDLEQFF. The V and J genes are TRBV3-1 and TRBJ2-1, with 9 bases lining up with TRBD2. Germline V gives CDR1 LGHDT, CDR2 YNNKEL (reference sequence). The CDR3 loop spans 19 amino acids. The J segment lost 9 bases and the V segment lost 3 bases, leaving 21 bases of the junction unmatched.

The chain combines TRBV5-1 with TRBJ1-1; perhaps TRBD1 as D (5 bases). In germline, CDR1 is SGHRS, CDR2 YFSETQ. The CDR3 runs to 12 residues. V lost 4 bases to trimming and J lost 8 bases, with 12 bases between them. In nucleotides, the CDR3 is TGCGCCAGCAGCACGGACACCGTAGAAGCTTTCTTT. As protein: CASSTDTVEAFF.

The chain employs TRBV12-3 or TRBV12-4 and TRBJ2-5; no definite D call. The CDR3 runs 12 residues. The V end was cut by 6 bases, the J end by 3 bases, with 8 bases between. CDR3 sequence: CASRFLKETQYF. The CDR3 region has the DNA TGTGCCAGCAGGTTTCTCAAAGAGACCCAGTACTTC.

The CDR3 DNA is TGTGCCAGCAGTCCCACCGACCCGAACACTGAAGCTTTCTTT. Protein product: CASSPTDPNTEAFF. The chain links TRBV12-3 or TRBV12-4 to TRBJ1-1, with D unresolved. The CDR3 loop spans 14 amino acids. Trimming removed 5 bases from V and 1 base from J, with 11 bases in between.

The chain combines TRBV20-1 with TRBJ2-4; 7 bases fit TRBD2. The better agreement between TRBJ2-7 and the DNA end casts doubt on the J call. CDR1 is DFQATT, CDR2 SNEGSKA, per germline (reference sequence). CDR3 length: 13 residues. CDR3 nucleotides: TGCAGTCCCCTGGCGGGAGACTCCTACGAGCAGTACTTC. This translates into CSPLAGDSYEQYF.

This clonotype was observed a handful of times. This chain uses TRBV3-1 with TRBJ1-2; possibly TRBD1 for D (5 bases). This CDR3 contains 15 residues. Germline lookup yields CDR1 LGHDT and CDR2 YNNKEL (reference sequence). V was shortened by 4 bases and J by 3 bases, with 15 bases between the two germline ends. As DNA, the CDR3 is TGTGCCAGCAGCCCACAGGATCTGGGGGACTATGGCTACACCTTC. It is translated as CASSPQDLGDYGYTF.

This clonotype was seen only a few times. This chain uses TRBV12-3 or TRBV12-4 with TRBJ1-3; D is undetermined. The CDR3 has 15 residues. V was clipped by 5 bases and J by 0 bases, with 11 bases between them. The CDR3 sequence: CASSRRFPSGNTIYF. For the CDR3, the DNA is TGTGCCAGCAGTCGACGGTTCCCCTCTGGAAACACCATATATTTT.